This TCR beta chain derives from a study of shared clonotypes between healthy human individuals. Deletions cut 5 bases from V and 1 base from J, with 18 bases between. There are 16 residues in the CDR3. The germline V gene encodes CDR1 SEHNR and CDR2 FQNEAQ (reference sequence). A word on this clone: Antigen specificity is unknown.

Study results and limitations: A few donors showed sharing of around 5.3% of naive CD4 clonotypes. Having only a few donors restricted how much genetic and exposure-history diversity was captured. Generally, naive subsets (rather than memory subsets) showed larger estimated richness.

CD45RO negativity and positive selection for CCR7 defined naive CD8 cells, a population that excluded terminally differentiated effector memory CD45RA+ cells. Some clones are missing from TCRdb's copy, which holds only in-frame ones; the method was immunoSEQ multiplex PCR. The sample includes just over 2,000,000 clones, around 96% of them seen just once. The rearrangement links TRBV7-9 to TRBJ2-7; a weak D match, TRBD2 (5 bases). This clonotype originated in a man younger than 35 in good health. Sequenced input: naive CD8+ T cells sorted from blood. CDR3: CASSPTRAIGSYEQYF. The DNA for the CDR3 is TGTGCCAGCAGCCCTACGAGGGCGATCGGGTCCTACGAGCAGTACTTC.